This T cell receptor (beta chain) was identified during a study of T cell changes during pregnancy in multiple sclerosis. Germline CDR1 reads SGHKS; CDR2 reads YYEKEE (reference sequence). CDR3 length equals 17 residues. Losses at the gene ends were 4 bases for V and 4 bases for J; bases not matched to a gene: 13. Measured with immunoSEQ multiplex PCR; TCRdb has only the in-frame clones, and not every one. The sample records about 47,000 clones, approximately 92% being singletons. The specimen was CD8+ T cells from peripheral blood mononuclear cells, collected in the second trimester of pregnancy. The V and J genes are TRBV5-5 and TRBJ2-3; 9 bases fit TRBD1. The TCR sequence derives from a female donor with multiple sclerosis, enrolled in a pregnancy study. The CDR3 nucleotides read TGTGCCAGCAGCCTCTACTGGACAGGGGTGATGGCAGATACGCAGTATTTT. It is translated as CASSLYWTGVMADTQYF.